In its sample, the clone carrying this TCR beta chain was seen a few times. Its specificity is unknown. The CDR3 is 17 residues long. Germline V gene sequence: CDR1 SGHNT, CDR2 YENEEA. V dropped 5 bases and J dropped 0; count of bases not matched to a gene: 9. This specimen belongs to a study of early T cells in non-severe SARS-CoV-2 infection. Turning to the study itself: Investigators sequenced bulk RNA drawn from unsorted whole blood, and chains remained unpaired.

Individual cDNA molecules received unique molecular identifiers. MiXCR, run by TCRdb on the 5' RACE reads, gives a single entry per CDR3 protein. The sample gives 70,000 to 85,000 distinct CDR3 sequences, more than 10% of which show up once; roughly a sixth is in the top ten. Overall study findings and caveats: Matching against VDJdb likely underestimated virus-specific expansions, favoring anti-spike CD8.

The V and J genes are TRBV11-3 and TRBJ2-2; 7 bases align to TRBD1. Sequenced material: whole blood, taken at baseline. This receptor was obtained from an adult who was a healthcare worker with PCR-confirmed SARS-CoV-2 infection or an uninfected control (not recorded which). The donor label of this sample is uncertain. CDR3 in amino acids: CASSPRAGTANTGELFF. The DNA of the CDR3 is TGTGCCAGCAGCCCAAGAGCCGGGACAGCGAACACCGGGGAGCTGTTTTTT. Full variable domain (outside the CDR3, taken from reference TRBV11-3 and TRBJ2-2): EAGVVQSPRYKIIEKKQPVAFWCNPISGHNTLYWYLQNLGQGPELLIRYENEEAVDDSQLPKDRFSAERLKGVDSTLKIQPAELGDSAVYLCASSPRAGTANTGELFFGEGSRLTVL.